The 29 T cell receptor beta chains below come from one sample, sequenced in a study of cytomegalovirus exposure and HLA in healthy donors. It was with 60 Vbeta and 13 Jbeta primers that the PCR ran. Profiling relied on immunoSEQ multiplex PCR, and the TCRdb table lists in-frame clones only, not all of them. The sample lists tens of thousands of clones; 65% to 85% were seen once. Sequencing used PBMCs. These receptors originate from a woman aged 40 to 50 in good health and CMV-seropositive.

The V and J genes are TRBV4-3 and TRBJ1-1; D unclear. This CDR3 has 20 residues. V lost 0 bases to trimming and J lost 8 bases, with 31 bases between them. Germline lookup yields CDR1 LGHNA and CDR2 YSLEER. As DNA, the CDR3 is TGCGCCAGCAGCCAAGATATCTCAACGCGGGAACGTGGGGATACGGGAGAAGCTTTCTTT. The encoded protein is CASSQDISTRERGDTGEAFF.

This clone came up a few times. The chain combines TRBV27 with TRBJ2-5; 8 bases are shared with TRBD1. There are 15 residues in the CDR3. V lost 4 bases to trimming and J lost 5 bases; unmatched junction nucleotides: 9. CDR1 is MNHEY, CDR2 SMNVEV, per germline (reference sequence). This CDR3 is CASSSDRAMVETQYF. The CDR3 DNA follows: TGTGCCAGCAGTTCGGACAGGGCTATGGTGGAGACCCAGTACTTC.

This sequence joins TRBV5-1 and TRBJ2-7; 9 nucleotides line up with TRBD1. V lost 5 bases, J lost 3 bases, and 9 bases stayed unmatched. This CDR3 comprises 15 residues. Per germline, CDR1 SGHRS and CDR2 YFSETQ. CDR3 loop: CASRPGQGGDYEQYF. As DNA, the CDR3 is TGCGCCAGCAGGCCGGGACAGGGTGGGGACTACGAGCAGTACTTC.

The CDR3 here is CASSLDGDNYGYTF. The CDR3 DNA sequence: TGCGCCAGCAGCTTGGACGGAGATAACTATGGCTACACCTTC. This rearrangement joins TRBV5-1 to TRBJ1-2; D gene uncertain. Germline CDR1 is SGHRS and CDR2 is YFSETQ. CDR3 length: 14 residues. V was pared by 0 bases and J by 1 base, with 7 bases between.

The CDR3 reads CASSLAGQRPQHF. The CDR3 DNA reads TGCGCCAGCAGCTTGGCCGGACAGCGGCCCCAGCATTTT. This chain joins TRBV5-1 and TRBJ1-5; maybe TRBD1 (6 bases). V was trimmed by 0 bases and J by 9 bases, leaving 10 bases between them. In germline, CDR1 is SGHRS, CDR2 YFSETQ. The CDR3 runs 13 residues.

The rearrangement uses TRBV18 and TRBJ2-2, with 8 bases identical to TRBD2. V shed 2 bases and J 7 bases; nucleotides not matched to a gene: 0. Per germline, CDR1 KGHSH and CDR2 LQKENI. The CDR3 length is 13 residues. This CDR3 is CASSPTSGGELFF. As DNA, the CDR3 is TGTGCCAGCTCACCAACTAGCGGCGGGGAGCTGTTTTTT.

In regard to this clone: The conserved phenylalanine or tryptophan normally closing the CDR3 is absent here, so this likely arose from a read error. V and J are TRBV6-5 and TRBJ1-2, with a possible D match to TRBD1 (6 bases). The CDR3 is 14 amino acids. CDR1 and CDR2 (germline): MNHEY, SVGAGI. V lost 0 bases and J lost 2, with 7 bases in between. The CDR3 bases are TGTGCCAGCAGTTACTCCCAGGGGAACTATGGCTACACCGTC. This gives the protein CASSYSQGNYGYTV.

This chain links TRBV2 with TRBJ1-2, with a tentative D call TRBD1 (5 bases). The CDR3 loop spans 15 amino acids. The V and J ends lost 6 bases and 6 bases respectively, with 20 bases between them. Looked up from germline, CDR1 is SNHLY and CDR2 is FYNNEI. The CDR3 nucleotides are TGTGCCAGCAGCGCGCCTGGTAGGAGGGGCCATGGCTACACCTTC. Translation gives CASSAPGRRGHGYTF.

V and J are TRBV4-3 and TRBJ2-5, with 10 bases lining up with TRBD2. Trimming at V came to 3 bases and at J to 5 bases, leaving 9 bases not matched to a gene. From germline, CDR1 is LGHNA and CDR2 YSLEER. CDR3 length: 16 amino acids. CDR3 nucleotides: TGCGCCAGCAGCCAGACCTATGGTAGCGGGGGGGAGACCCAGTACTTC. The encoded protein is CASSQTYGSGGETQYF.

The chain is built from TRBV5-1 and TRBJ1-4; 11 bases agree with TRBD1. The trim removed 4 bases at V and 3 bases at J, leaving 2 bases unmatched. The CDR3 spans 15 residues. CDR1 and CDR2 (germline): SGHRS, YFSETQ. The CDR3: CASSGQGASNEKLFF. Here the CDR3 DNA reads TGCGCCAGCAGCGGACAGGGGGCGTCTAATGAAAAACTGTTTTTT.

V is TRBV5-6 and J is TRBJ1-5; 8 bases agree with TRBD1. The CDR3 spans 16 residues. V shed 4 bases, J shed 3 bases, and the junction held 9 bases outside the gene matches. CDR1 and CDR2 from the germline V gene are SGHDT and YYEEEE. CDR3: CASSVGTGHNNQPQHF. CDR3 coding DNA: TGTGCCAGCAGCGTTGGGACAGGACACAACAATCAGCCCCAGCATTTT.

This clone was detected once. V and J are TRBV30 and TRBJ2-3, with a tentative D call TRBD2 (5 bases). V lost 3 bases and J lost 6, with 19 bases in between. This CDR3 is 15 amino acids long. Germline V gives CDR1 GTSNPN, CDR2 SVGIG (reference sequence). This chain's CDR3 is CAWSAGLAKRDTQYF. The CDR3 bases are TGTGCCTGGAGCGCAGGACTGGCGAAAAGGGATACGCAGTATTTT.

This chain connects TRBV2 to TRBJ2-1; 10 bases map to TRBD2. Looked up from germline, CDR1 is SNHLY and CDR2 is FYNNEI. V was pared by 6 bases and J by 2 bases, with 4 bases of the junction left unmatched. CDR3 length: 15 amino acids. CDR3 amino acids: CASRALAGTYNEQFF. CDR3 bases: TGTGCCAGCAGAGCACTAGCGGGAACCTACAATGAGCAGTTCTTC.

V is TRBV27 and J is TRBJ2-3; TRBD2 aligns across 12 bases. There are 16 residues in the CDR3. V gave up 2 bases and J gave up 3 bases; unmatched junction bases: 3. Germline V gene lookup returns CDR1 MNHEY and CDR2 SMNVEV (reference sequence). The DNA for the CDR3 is TGTGCCAGCAGTTTACCAACTAGCGGGGGGACAGATACGCAGTATTTT. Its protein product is CASSLPTSGGTDTQYF.

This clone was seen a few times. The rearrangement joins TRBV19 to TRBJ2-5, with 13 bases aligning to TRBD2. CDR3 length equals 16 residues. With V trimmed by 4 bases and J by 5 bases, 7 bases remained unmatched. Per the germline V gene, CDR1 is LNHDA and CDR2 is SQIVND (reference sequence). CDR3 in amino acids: CASSRTSGGSRETQYF. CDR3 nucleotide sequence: TGTGCCAGTAGTAGGACTAGCGGGGGTTCACGGGAGACCCAGTACTTC.

DNA of the CDR3: TGTGCCAGCAGTTTTTCCGACGGGACATCCCAGCCCCAGCATTTT. Its protein is CASSFSDGTSQPQHF. V and J are TRBV27 and TRBJ1-5; TRBD1 might be the D (6 bases). The CDR3 sequence is 15 residues long. Germline values: CDR1 MNHEY, CDR2 SMNVEV (reference sequence). The V end was cut by 3 bases, the J end by 7 bases, with 16 bases between.

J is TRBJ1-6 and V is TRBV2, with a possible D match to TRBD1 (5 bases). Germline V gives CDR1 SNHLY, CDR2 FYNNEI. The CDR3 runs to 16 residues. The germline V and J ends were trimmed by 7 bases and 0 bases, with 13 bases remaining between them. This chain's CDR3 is CASMADSSSYNSPLHF. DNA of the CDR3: TGTGCCAGCATGGCTGACAGTAGCTCCTATAATTCACCCCTCCACTTT.

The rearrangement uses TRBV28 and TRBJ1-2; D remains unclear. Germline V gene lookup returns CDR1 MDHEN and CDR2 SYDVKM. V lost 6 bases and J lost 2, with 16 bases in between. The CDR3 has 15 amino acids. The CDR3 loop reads CASRAAAQSNYGYTF. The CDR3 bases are TGTGCCAGCAGGGCAGCGGCACAGAGCAACTATGGCTACACCTTC.

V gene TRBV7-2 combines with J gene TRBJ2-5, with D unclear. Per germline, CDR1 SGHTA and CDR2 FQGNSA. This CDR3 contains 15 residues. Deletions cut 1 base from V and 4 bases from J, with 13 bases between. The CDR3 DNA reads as TGTGCCAGCAGCTTAGACCCCGAGGTTCTAGAGACCCAGTACTTC. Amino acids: CASSLDPEVLETQYF.

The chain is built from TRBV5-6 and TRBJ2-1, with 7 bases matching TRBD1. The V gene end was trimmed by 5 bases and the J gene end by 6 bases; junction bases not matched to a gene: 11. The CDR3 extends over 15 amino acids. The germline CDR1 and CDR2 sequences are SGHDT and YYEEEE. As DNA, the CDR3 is TGTGCCAGCAGTTTGAAGACAGGGTGGCGCAATGAGCAGTTCTTC. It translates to CASSLKTGWRNEQFF.

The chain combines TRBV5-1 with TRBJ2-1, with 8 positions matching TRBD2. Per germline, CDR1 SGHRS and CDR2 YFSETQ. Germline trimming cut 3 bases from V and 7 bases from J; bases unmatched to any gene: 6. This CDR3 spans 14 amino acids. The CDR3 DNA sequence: TGCGCCAGCAGCTCCTCGGGGGGGAGGAATGAGCAGTTCTTC. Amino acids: CASSSSGGRNEQFF.

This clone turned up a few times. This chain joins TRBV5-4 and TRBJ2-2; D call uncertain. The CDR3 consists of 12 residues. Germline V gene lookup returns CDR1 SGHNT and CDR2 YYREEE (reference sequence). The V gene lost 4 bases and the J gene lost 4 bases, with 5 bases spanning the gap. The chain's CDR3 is CASSPITGELFF. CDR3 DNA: TGTGCCAGCAGCCCAATCACCGGGGAGCTGTTTTTT.

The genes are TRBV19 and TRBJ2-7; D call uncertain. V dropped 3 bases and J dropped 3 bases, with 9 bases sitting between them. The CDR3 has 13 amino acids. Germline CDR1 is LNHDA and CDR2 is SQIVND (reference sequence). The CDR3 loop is CASSIPASYEQYF. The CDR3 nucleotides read TGTGCCAGTAGTATCCCCGCGAGCTACGAGCAGTACTTC.

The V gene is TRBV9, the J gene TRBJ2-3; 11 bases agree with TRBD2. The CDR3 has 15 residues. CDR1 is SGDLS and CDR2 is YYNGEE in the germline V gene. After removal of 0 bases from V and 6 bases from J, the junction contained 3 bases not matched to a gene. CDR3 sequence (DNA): TGTGCCAGCAGCGTAGGACTAGCGGGGAGGGATACGCAGTATTTT. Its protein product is CASSVGLAGRDTQYF.

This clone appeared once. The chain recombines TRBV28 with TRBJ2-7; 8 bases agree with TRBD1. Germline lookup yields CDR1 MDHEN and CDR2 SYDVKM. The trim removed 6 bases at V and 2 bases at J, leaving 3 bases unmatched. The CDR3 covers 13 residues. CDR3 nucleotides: TGTGCCAGCAGGGACAGGGTACCCTACGAGCAGTACTTC. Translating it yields CASRDRVPYEQYF.

In DNA, the CDR3 is TGTGCCAGTAGTCAATGGACTAGTTCTGGCTCGTACGAGCAGTACTTC. Its translation: CASSQWTSSGSYEQYF. The chain joins TRBV19 to TRBJ2-7, with 7 bases fitting TRBD2. This CDR3 has 16 amino acids. The germline CDR1 and CDR2 sequences are LNHDA and SQIVND (reference sequence). V dropped 5 bases and J dropped 4; count of bases not matched to a gene: 14.

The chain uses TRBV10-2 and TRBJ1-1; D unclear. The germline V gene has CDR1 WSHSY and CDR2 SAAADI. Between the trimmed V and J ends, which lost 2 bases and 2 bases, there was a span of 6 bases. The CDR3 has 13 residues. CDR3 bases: TGCGCCAGCAGTGAGGCGGAAAACACTGAAGCTTTCTTT. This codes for CASSEAENTEAFF.

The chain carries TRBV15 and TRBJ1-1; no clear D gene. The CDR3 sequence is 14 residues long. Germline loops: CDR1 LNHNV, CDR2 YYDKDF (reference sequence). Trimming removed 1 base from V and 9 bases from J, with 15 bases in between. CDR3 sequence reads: CATSRGGPVGQAFF. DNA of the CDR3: TGTGCCACCAGCAGAGGTGGGCCGGTGGGTCAAGCTTTCTTT.

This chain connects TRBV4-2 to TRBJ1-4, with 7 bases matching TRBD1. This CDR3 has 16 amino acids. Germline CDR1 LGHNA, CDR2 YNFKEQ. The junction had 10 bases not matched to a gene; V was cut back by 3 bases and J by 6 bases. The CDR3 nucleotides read TGTGCCAGCAGCCACCCGTTCGACAGGGAGGATGAAAAACTGTTTTTT. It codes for CASSHPFDREDEKLFF.